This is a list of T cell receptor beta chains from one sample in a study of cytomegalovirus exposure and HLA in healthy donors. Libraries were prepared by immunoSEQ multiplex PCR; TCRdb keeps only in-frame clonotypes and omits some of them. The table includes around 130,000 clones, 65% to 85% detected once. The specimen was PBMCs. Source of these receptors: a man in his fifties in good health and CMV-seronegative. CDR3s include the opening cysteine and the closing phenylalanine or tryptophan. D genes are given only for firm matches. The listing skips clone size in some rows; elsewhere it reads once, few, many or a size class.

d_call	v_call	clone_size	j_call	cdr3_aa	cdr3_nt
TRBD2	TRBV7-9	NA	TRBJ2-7	CASSLWLSGRGHEQYF	TGTGCCAGCAGCTTATGGCTTAGCGGGAGGGGTCACGAGCAGTACTTC
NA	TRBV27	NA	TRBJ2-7	CASSPSVFREQYF	TGTGCCAGCAGTCCCTCCGTGTTTCGGGAGCAGTACTTC
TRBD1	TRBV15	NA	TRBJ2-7	CATSRETGGSYEQYF	TGTGCCACCAGCAGAGAGACAGGGGGGTCCTACGAGCAGTACTTC
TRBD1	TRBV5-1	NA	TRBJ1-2	CASSPGDRQNYGYTF	TGCGCCAGCAGCCCCGGGGACAGGCAAAACTATGGCTACACCTTC
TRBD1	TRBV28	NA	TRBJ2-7	CASIFHPGGGSNEQYF	TGTGCCAGCATTTTTCACCCAGGGGGCGGGTCGAACGAGCAGTACTTC
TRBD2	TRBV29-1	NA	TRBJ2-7	CSARTSGLSSYEQYF	TGCAGCGCTAGGACTAGCGGGCTAAGCTCCTACGAGCAGTACTTC
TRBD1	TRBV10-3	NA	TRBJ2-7	CAIRPTTGLSEQYF	TGTGCCATCAGGCCTACGACAGGGCTCTCCGAGCAGTACTTC
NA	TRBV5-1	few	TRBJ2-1	CASSLDNQYNEQFF	TGCGCCAGCAGTCTCGACAACCAATACAATGAGCAGTTCTTC
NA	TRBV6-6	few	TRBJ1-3	CATKNWGNSGNTIYF	TGTGCCACCAAAAACTGGGGCAACTCTGGAAACACCATATATTTT
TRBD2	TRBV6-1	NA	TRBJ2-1	CASSEAGSGKYNEQFF	TGTGCCAGCAGTGAAGCTGGTAGCGGGAAATACAATGAGCAGTTCTTC
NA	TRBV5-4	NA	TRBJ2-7	CASSLDSKEQYF	TGTGCCAGCAGCTTGGACTCAAAAGAGCAGTACTTC
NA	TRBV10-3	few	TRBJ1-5	CAISESTGGSNQPQHF	TGTGCCATCAGTGAGTCGACGGGAGGGAGCAATCAGCCCCAGCATTTT
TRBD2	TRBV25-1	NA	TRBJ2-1	CASSLGGRGEQFF	TGTGCCAGCAGTTTAGGAGGGAGGGGTGAGCAGTTCTTC
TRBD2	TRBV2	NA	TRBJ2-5	CASRYREEETQYF	TGTGCCAGCAGGTACCGGGAGGAAGAGACCCAGTACTTC
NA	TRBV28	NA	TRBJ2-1	CATSRGGANNEQFF	TGTGCCACCTCGCGGGGCGGGGCAAACAATGAGCAGTTCTTC
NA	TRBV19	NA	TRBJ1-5	CASSIIQAQIRAQHF	TGTGCCAGTAGTATAATCCAGGCTCAAATCAGGGCCCAGCATTTT
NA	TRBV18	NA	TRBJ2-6	CASSPLGGPPGANVLTF	TGTGCCAGCTCACCACTGGGGGGACCCCCTGGGGCCAACGTCCTGACTTTC
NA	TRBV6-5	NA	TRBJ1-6	CASSSAWEWNSPLHF	TGTGCCAGCAGCTCAGCGTGGGAGTGGAATTCACCCCTCCACTTT
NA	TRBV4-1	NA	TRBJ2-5	CASSPGTTETQYF	TGCGCCAGCAGCCCCGGGACAACAGAGACCCAGTACTTC
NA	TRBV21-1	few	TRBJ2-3	CASSKMGRPKGTSGTDTQYF	TGTGCCAGCAGCAAAATGGGCCGGCCAAAAGGGACTAGCGGCACAGATACGCAGTATTTT
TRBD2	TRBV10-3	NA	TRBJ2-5	CAISETGGTRETQYF	TGTGCCATCAGTGAGACGGGAGGGACTAGGGAGACCCAGTACTTC
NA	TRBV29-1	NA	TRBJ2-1	CSVDFEWNSAERQFF	TGCAGCGTTGATTTCGAGTGGAATTCGGCTGAGCGGCAGTTCTTC
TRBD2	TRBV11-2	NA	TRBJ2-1	CASSLGPPSGSLDEQFF	TGTGCCAGCAGCTTAGGGCCCCCTAGCGGGAGTTTGGATGAGCAGTTCTTC
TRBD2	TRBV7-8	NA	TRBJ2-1	CASILTGTAVRTSGRASEQFF	TGTGCCAGCATCTTAACCGGGACAGCCGTTCGGACTAGCGGGAGGGCCAGTGAGCAGTTCTTC
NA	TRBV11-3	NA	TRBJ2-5	CASSLELGETQYF	TGTGCCAGCAGCTTAGAGCTCGGAGAGACCCAGTACTTC
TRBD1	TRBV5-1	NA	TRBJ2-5	CASSTRTGVQETQYF	TGCGCCAGCAGCACCCGGACAGGGGTCCAAGAGACCCAGTACTTC
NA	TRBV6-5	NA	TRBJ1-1	CASSFESLTEAFF	TGTGCCAGCAGTTTTGAGTCACTCACTGAAGCTTTCTTT
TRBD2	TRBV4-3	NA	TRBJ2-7	CASSQEADTSGSYEQYF	TGCGCCAGCAGCCAAGAAGCGGATACTAGCGGGTCCTACGAGCAGTACTTC